This T cell receptor beta chain stems from a study of cytomegalovirus exposure and HLA in healthy donors. In the study overall: There were fewer than 130 million unique TCR beta sequences, drawn from roughly 200 million T cells, in an earlier analysis.

The V gene's germline CDR1 is SGHDN and CDR2 FVKESK. V dropped 1 base and J dropped 5 bases, with 8 bases sitting between them. This CDR3 contains 13 residues. Findings and limits, study-wide: Reportedly, fewer N-insertions than the 666-donor mean appeared in an Asian-associated ancestry cluster in a later analysis. An assumption of roughly uniform sequencing depth across donors underlay the presence/absence analyses. Researchers counted some 150 TCR beta chains as cytomegalovirus-associated.

Researchers ran the PCR with 60 Vbeta and 13 Jbeta primers. The data were produced by immunoSEQ multiplex PCR, yet TCRdb's version contains in-frame clones alone and is incomplete. In the table there are about 140,000 clones, 77% of which are singletons. Comments on this clone: Its matching antigen is unknown.

The chain has TRBV14 and TRBJ1-2, with D perhaps matching TRBD1 (5 bases). Sequenced: PBMCs. This receptor was identified in a female donor in good health and CMV-seronegative. CDR3 residues: CASSQVQGYGYTF. CDR3 sequence (DNA): TGTGCCAGCAGCCAAGTTCAGGGATATGGCTACACCTTC.